This T cell receptor beta chain was recovered during a study of T cells after posttransplantation cyclophosphamide. Cyclophosphamide on days +3 and +4 followed busulfan-fludarabine conditioning and a marrow graft. Only in-frame clones appear in the TCRdb table, and some are missing; sequencing was by immunoSEQ multiplex PCR. The sample contains more than 4,500 clones, approximately 71% of which appear only once. This TCR derives from a male patient aged 55-69 years who received an allogeneic stem cell transplant from an unrelated donor, was CMV-positive, and had no GVHD. Some T cells could come from the graft donor. Here the sequenced sample was PBMCs, taken after allogeneic stem cell transplant with posttransplant cyclophosphamide.

The CDR3 spells CASSLSAQGFYTF. Here the CDR3 DNA reads TGTGCCAGCAGTTTATCGGCCCAGGGATTCTACACCTTC. The chain joins TRBV28 to TRBJ1-2, with D perhaps TRBD1 (5 bases). Germline V gene data show CDR1 as MDHEN and CDR2 as SYDVKM. The V gene lost 1 base and the J gene lost 10 bases, with 13 bases spanning the gap. The CDR3 length is 13 residues.